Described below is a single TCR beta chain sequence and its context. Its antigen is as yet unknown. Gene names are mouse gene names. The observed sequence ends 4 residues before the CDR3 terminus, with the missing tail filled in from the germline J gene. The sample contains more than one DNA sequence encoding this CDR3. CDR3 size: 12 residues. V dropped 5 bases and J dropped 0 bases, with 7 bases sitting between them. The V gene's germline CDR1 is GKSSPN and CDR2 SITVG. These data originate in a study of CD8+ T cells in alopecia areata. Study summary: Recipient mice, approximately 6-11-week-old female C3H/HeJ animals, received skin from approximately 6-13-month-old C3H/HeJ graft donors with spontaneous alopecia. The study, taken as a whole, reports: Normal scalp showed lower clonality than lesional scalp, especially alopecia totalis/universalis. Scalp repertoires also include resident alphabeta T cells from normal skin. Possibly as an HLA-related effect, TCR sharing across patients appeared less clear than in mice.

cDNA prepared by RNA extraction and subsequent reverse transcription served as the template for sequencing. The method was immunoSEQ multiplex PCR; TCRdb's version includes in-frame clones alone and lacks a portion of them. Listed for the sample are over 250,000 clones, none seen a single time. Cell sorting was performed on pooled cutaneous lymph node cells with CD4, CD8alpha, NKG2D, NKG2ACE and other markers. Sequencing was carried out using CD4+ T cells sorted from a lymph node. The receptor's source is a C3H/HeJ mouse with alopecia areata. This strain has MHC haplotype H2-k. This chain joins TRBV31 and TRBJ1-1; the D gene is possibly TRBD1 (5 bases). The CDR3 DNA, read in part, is TGTGCCTGGTCCAGGGCAAACACA. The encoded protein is CAWSRANT. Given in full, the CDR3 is CAWSRANTEVFF.